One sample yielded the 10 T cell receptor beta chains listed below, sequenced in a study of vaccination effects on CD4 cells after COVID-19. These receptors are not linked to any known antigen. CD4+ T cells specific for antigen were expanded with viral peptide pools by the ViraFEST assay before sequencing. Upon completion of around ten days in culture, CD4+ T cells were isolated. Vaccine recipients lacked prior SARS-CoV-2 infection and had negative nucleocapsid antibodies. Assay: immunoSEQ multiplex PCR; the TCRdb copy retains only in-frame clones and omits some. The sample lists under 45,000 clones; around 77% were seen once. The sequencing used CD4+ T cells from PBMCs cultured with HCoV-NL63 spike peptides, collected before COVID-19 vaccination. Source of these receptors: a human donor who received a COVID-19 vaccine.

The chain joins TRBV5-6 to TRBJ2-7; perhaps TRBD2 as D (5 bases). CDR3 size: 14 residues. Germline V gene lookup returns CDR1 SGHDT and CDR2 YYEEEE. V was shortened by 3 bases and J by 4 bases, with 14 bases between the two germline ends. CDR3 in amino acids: CASSSWGDYYEQYV. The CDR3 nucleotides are TGTGCCAGCAGCTCATGGGGAGATTATTACGAGCAGTACGTC.

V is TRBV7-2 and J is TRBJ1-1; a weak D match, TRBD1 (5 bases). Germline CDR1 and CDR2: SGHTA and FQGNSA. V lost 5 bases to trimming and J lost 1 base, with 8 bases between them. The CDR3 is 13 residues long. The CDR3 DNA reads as TGTGCCAGCAGCACGACAGCGAACACTGAAGCTTTCTTT. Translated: CASSTTANTEAFF.

The CDR3 sequence is CASRRTRRPWSSYEQYV. The CDR3 DNA reads TGTGCAAGTCGCCGTACGAGACGGCCCTGGAGCTCCTACGAGCAGTACGTC. V usage is TRBV12-2 and J usage is TRBJ2-7; TRBD2, the table's D call, was not compared with the DNA. TRBV12-2 is reported as a pseudogene. This CDR3 has 17 amino acids.

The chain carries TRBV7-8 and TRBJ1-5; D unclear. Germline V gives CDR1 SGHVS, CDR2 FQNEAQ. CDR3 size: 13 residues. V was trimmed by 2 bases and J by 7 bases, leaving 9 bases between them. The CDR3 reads CASSLTKRQPQHF. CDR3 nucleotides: TGTGCCAGCAGCTTAACTAAGCGGCAGCCCCAGCATTTT.

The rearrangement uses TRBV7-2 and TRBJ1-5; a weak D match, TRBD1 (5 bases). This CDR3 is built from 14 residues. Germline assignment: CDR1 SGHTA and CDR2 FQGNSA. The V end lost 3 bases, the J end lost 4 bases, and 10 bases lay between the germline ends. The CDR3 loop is CASSFPGRNQPQHF. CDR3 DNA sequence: TGTGCCAGCAGCTTCCCGGGACGGAATCAGCCCCAGCATTTT.

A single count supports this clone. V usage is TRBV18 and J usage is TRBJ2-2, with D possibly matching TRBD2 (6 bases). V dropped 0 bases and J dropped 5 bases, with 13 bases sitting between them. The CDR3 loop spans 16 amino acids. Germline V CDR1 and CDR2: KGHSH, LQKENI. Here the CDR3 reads CASSPPIGGETGELFF. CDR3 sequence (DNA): TGTGCCAGCTCACCACCGATCGGGGGAGAGACCGGGGAGCTGTTTTTT.

The CDR3 DNA reads as TGTGCCAGCAGCCTTAGGACAGCGATGAACACTGAAGCTTTCTTT. Translation gives CASSLRTAMNTEAFF. The genes are TRBV7-2 and TRBJ1-1; D is possibly TRBD1 (6 bases). Germline V gene lookup returns CDR1 SGHTA and CDR2 FQGNSA. The CDR3 sequence is 15 residues long. V lost 5 bases, J lost 0 bases, and 13 bases lay in between.

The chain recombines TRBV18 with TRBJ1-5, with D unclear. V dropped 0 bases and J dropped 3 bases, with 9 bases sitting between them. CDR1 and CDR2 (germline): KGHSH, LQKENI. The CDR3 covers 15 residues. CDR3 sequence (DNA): TGTGCCAGCTCACCACCCGGACCGAACAATCAGCCCCAGCATTTT. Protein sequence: CASSPPGPNNQPQHF.

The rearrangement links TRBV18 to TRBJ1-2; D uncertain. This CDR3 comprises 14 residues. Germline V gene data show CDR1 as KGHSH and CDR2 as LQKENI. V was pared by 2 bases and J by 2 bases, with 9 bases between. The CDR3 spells CASSPKKLNYGYTF. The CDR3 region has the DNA TGTGCCAGCTCACCAAAGAAATTAAACTATGGCTACACCTTC.

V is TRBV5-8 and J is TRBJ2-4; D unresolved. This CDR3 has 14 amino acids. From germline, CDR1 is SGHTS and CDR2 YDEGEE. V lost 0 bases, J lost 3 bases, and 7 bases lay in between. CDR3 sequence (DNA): TGTGCCAGCAGCTTGGGGGGAATCAAAAACATTCAGTACTTC. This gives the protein CASSLGGIKNIQYF.